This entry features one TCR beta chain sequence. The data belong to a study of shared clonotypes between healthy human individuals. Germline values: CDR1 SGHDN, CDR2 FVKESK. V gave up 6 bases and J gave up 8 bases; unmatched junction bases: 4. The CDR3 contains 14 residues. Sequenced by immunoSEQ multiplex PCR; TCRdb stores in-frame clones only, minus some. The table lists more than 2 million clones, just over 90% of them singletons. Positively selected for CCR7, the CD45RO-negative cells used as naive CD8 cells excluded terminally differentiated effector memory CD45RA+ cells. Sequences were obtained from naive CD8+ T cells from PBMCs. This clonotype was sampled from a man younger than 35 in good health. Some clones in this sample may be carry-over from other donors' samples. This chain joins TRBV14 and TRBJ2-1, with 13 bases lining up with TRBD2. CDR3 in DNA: TGTGCCAGCAGGCTCGGACTAGCGGGAGATGAGCAGTTCTTC. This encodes CASRLGLAGDEQFF.